Listed below are T cell receptor beta chains from one sample, sequenced in a study of T cells expressing NK-cell markers. One entry per CDR3 protein, without DNA, is what TCRdb gives after re-calling the 5' RACE reads. The sample data list approximately 550,000 distinct CDR3 sequences. Sequencing input: blood T cells: a sorted CD56 or NKG2C T cell subset, CD4+ or CD8+ T cells, or bulk PBMC T cells (not recorded which). These receptors came from a man in his late teens or twenties in good health. CDR3s include the opening cysteine and the closing phenylalanine or tryptophan. Fields, in order: J gene, V gene, CDR3 protein.

>TRBJ2-2|TRBV6-1
CASSPNQGVAGELFF
>TRBJ2-2|TRBV9
CASSPPVGRELFF
>TRBJ1-2|TRBV18
CASSPPGYDGYTF
>TRBJ2-1|TRBV29-1
CSVEKRLDEQFF
>TRBJ1-4|TRBV3-1
CASSQTSGTNEKLFF
>TRBJ2-1|TRBV4-2
CASSQLGTGGVFPNEQFF
>TRBJ2-1|TRBV4-2
CASSQAGLAGGFNEQFF
>TRBJ2-1|TRBV12-3/TRBV12-4
CASSLRTGGYNEQFF
>TRBJ2-6|TRBV14
CASSSGRDTFSGANVLTF
>TRBJ2-6|TRBV3-1
CASSQAAGTGLSGANVLTF
>TRBJ2-5|TRBV4-2
CASSQDVLQETQYF
>TRBJ1-5|TRBV5-1
CASSLGQGDYSNQPQHF
>TRBJ1-4|TRBV12-3/TRBV12-4
CASRTRTVPNEKLFF
>TRBJ2-1|TRBV12-3/TRBV12-4
CASSRQGATINEQFF
>TRBJ2-1|TRBV19
CASSPAGVFFNEQFF
>TRBJ2-1|TRBV7-8
CASSLEPTSSYNEQFF
>TRBJ2-6|TRBV5-1
CASSLDPSGSGANVLTF
>TRBJ2-3|TRBV5-1
CASSSAKAGTDTQYF
>TRBJ2-1|TRBV27
CASSRQGLAGATNEQFF
>TRBJ2-2|TRBV7-9
CASTGTGALTGELFF
>TRBJ2-4|TRBV5-1
CASSPGDVAGIQYF
>TRBJ2-6|TRBV29-1
CSVTDSSGANVLTF
>TRBJ2-7|TRBV28
CASSVKRGTGSRYEQYF
>TRBJ1-1|TRBV7-8
CASSLAQAYTEAFF
>TRBJ2-3|TRBV7-3
CASSLRGLSTDTQYF
>TRBJ2-7|TRBV6-1
CASSPKQGAYEQYF
>TRBJ2-1|TRBV5-1
CASSPEPGGAPYNEQFF
>TRBJ2-7|TRBV7-8
CASSLAPPGLGYEQYF
>TRBJ2-1|TRBV11-1
CASSLRQGSYNEQFF
>TRBJ1-1|TRBV14
CASSQGRLGTEAFF